This is a list of T cell receptor beta chains from one sample in a study of cytomegalovirus exposure and HLA in healthy donors. Assay used: immunoSEQ multiplex PCR; TCRdb lists only in-frame clones, some missing. The sample carries fewer than 200,000 clones, 80% to 90% recorded once. Sequenced input: PBMCs. These TCRs come from a woman between 18 and 29 years old in good health and CMV-seronegative. Both conserved end residues are part of each CDR3. The order of the fields is J gene, clone size, V gene, D gene, CDR3 DNA, CDR3 protein. A D gene is named only where the DNA matches it firmly. The listing skips clone size in some rows; elsewhere it reads once, few, many or a size class.

J gene: TRBJ2-7; clone size: -; V gene: TRBV25-1; D gene: -; CDR3 DNA: TGTGCCAGCAGTGAATTGCGAGAGCAGTACTTC; CDR3 protein: CASSELREQYF
J gene: TRBJ1-4; clone size: -; V gene: TRBV5-1; D gene: TRBD1; CDR3 DNA: TGCGCCAGCAGCCTGACCGGGACAGCCGAAAAACTGTTTTTT; CDR3 protein: CASSLTGTAEKLFF
J gene: TRBJ2-5; clone size: -; V gene: TRBV5-4; D gene: TRBD1; CDR3 DNA: TGTGCCAGCAGCTTGACAGGGGGAACGACCCAGTACTTC; CDR3 protein: CASSLTGGTTQYF
J gene: TRBJ1-2; clone size: -; V gene: TRBV5-1; D gene: TRBD1; CDR3 DNA: TGCGCCAGCAGTCCGGGACAGGGTCGGTATGGCTACACCTTC; CDR3 protein: CASSPGQGRYGYTF
J gene: TRBJ1-1; clone size: -; V gene: TRBV13; D gene: TRBD1; CDR3 DNA: TGTGCCAGCAGCTTAGGCCTGGGACAGCCTCAGAACACTGAAGCTTTCTTT; CDR3 protein: CASSLGLGQPQNTEAFF
J gene: TRBJ2-2; clone size: -; V gene: TRBV13; D gene: -; CDR3 DNA: TGTGCCAGCAGCTTTGGCGGAAACCTTAACACCGGGGAGCTGTTTTTT; CDR3 protein: CASSFGGNLNTGELFF
J gene: TRBJ2-1; clone size: once; V gene: TRBV19; D gene: -; CDR3 DNA: TGTGCCAGTCGCGGAGATATCAACAATGAGCAGTTCTTC; CDR3 protein: CASRGDINNEQFF
J gene: TRBJ1-4; clone size: -; V gene: TRBV19; D gene: -; CDR3 DNA: TGTGCCAGTACCCACAGAGCAACTAATGAAAAACTGTTTTTT; CDR3 protein: CASTHRATNEKLFF
J gene: TRBJ2-7; clone size: -; V gene: TRBV6-5; D gene: TRBD1; CDR3 DNA: TGTGCCAGCAGTTACTCGAGGCAGGGGGCGAACGAGCAGTACTTC; CDR3 protein: CASSYSRQGANEQYF
J gene: TRBJ2-7; clone size: few; V gene: TRBV9; D gene: TRBD2; CDR3 DNA: TGTGCCAGCAGCGTAGCTTCGGGGGGTCTGGACGAGCAGTACTTC; CDR3 protein: CASSVASGGLDEQYF
J gene: TRBJ2-7; clone size: -; V gene: TRBV28; D gene: -; CDR3 DNA: TGTGCCAGCAGTTTATTAGGGGTTTTTGACGAGCAGTACTTC; CDR3 protein: CASSLLGVFDEQYF
J gene: TRBJ2-7; clone size: -; V gene: TRBV7-9; D gene: TRBD1; CDR3 DNA: TGTGCCAGCAGCTCGGGACAGCACTCCTACGAGCAGTACTTC; CDR3 protein: CASSSGQHSYEQYF
J gene: TRBJ1-2; clone size: -; V gene: TRBV19; D gene: -; CDR3 DNA: TGTGCCAGTAGTTTTGACAGTCCCTATGGCTACACCTTC; CDR3 protein: CASSFDSPYGYTF
J gene: TRBJ2-5; clone size: -; V gene: TRBV11-2; D gene: -; CDR3 DNA: TGTGCCAGCAGCTTAGCGACTCACGACCAAGAGACCCAGTACTTC; CDR3 protein: CASSLATHDQETQYF
J gene: TRBJ2-7; clone size: -; V gene: TRBV13; D gene: -; CDR3 DNA: TGTGCCAGCAGCCGTACCAGCTACCAGGGAATTCTCTACGAGCAGTACTTC; CDR3 protein: CASSRTSYQGILYEQYF